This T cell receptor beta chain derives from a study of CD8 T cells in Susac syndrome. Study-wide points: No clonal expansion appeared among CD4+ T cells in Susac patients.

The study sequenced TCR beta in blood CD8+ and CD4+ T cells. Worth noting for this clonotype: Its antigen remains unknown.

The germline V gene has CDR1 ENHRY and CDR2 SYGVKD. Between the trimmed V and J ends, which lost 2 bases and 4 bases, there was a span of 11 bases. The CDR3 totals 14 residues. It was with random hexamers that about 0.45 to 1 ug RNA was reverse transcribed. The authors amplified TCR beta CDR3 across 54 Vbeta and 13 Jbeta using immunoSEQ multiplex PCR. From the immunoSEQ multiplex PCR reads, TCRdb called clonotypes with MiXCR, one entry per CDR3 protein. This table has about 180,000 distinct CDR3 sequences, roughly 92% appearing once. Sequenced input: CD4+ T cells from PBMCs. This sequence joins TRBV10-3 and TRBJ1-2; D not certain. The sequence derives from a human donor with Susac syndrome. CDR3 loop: CAISELAPSYGYTF. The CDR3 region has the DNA TGTGCCATCAGTGAGCTCGCCCCGAGCTATGGCTACACCTTC.